This passage covers 10 T cell receptor beta chains from one sample sequenced in a study of T cell responses to AZD1222 COVID-19 vaccine. Measured with immunoSEQ multiplex PCR; TCRdb has only the in-frame clones, and not every one. The sample has 95,000 to 110,000 clones, roughly 85% seen once. The input for sequencing was peripheral blood, taken 28 days after the second AZD1222 dose. The receptors here all came from an adult who received the AZD1222 COVID-19 vaccine.

J is TRBJ1-2 and V is TRBV7-9, with 7 bases fitting TRBD1. The germline V gene encodes CDR1 SEHNR and CDR2 FQNEAQ (reference sequence). The trim removed 4 bases at V and 2 bases at J, leaving 1 base unmatched. The CDR3 is 13 amino acids. CDR3 nucleotides: TGTGCCAGCAGCTCGACAGGGAACTATGGCTACACCTTC. Amino acids: CASSSTGNYGYTF.

This sequence joins TRBV12-1 and TRBJ1-5. TRBV12-1 is recorded as a pseudogene. This CDR3 comprises 16 residues. The CDR3 sequence: CASSCPRGVRRQPQHF. The CDR3 bases are TGTGCCAGCAGCTGCCCGCGCGGTGTCCGAAGGCAGCCCCAGCATTTT.

The chain is built from TRBV2 and TRBJ2-7; D may match TRBD1 or TRBD2 (5 bases each). CDR1 SNHLY and CDR2 FYNNEI come from the germline V gene. The CDR3 length is 15 residues. V was cut by 2 bases and J by 2 bases, with 13 bases left in between. The CDR3 sequence is CASSEFGAGPYEQYF. For the CDR3, the DNA is TGTGCCAGCAGTGAATTCGGGGCAGGCCCCTACGAGCAGTACTTC.

V and J are TRBV3-1 (or the pseudogene TRBV3-2) and TRBJ2-6; D uncertain. The CDR3 is 16 residues long. Trimming removed 3 bases at V and 0 bases at J, with 9 bases between. Germline V gene lookup returns CDR1 LGHDT and CDR2 YNNKEL (reference sequence). This CDR3 is CASSHAQSSGANVLTF. The CDR3 bases are TGTGCCAGCAGCCACGCACAGAGCTCTGGGGCCAACGTCCTGACTTTC.

This rearrangement joins TRBV9 to TRBJ2-5; perhaps D is TRBD1 or TRBD2 (7 bases each). V was cut by 4 bases and J by 4 bases, with 17 bases left in between. Germline V gene lookup returns CDR1 SGDLS and CDR2 YYNGEE. This CDR3 has 15 amino acids. CDR3 nucleotides: TGTGCCAGCAGCCTCAGGGGGGGGTCTACAGAGACCCAGTACTTC. It translates to CASSLRGGSTETQYF.

This clone showed up just once. The chain is built from TRBV28 and TRBJ1-4; tentative D call: TRBD1 (6 bases). Germline CDR1 is MDHEN and CDR2 is SYDVKM. This CDR3 region has 12 residues. Trimming took 8 bases from V and 10 from J, leaving 14 bases between them. Written as DNA, the CDR3 is TGTGCCAGCGGGGGGCGCGGTGGAAAACTGTTTTTT. This sequence encodes CASGGRGGKLFF. Combining the CDR3 with reference TRBV28 and TRBJ1-4 gives the whole variable domain DVKVTQSSRYLVKRTGEKVFLECVQDMDHENMFWYRQDPGLGLRLIYFSYDVKMKEKGDIPEGYSVSREKKERFSLILESASTNQTSMYLCASGGRGGKLFFGSGTQLSVL.

This sequence joins TRBV19 and TRBJ1-3, with no clear D. Per germline, CDR1 LNHDA and CDR2 SQIVND (reference sequence). V was clipped by 4 bases and J by 8 bases, with 12 bases between them. The CDR3 extends over 13 amino acids. The CDR3 spells CASSTRAVDTIYF. CDR3 coding DNA: TGTGCCAGTAGTACCAGAGCGGTGGACACCATATATTTT.

The chain is built from TRBV19 and TRBJ1-6; 8 nucleotides agree with TRBD1. The V segment lost 3 bases and the J segment 7 bases; nucleotides outside the gene matches: 5. The CDR3 consists of 15 residues. CDR1 LNHDA and CDR2 SQIVND come from the germline V gene (reference sequence). The CDR3 region is CASSMDRVGNSPLHF. The CDR3 DNA is TGTGCCAGTAGTATGGACAGGGTGGGGAATTCACCCCTCCACTTT.

The rearrangement joins TRBV23-1 to TRBJ2-4, with TRBD1 identical over 9 bases. TRBV23-1 is identified as an open reading frame with a role that is uncertain. J gave up 6 bases and V 0 bases, and 15 bases lay outside the gene matches. The CDR3 extends over 19 amino acids. The CDR3 here is CASSQSRERYRGRPNIQYF. DNA for the CDR3: TGCGCCAGCAGTCAATCGCGGGAGAGATACAGGGGGCGACCAAACATTCAGTACTTC.

The chain is built from TRBV4-1 and TRBJ2-7; D may be TRBD1 (7 bases). The CDR3 runs 15 residues. The V end was cut by 0 bases, the J end by 2 bases, with 11 bases between. Germline V CDR1 and CDR2: MGHRA, YSYEKL. The CDR3 sequence is CASSQEGRGAYEQYF. The DNA of the CDR3 is TGCGCCAGCAGCCAAGAGGGCAGGGGGGCCTACGAGCAGTACTTC.